This record looks at one TCR beta chain sequence and its context. What it binds is unknown. Sequenced by immunoSEQ multiplex PCR; TCRdb stores in-frame clones only, minus some. Among about 78,000 clones listed, about 96% were seen once. This specimen comes from a study of human thymus T cells. Study outcomes and limitations: Related research reported highly overlapping thymic repertoires among unrelated individuals. Both thymic and peripheral blood repertoires showed apparently biased V and J usage.

Obtained as resections during corrective heart surgery, the thymus tissue was then studied. Healthy Finnish infants undergoing corrective surgery for congenital heart defects were used as donors. This CDR3 is 13 amino acids long. In germline, CDR1 is LNHNV, CDR2 YYDKDF (reference sequence). The germline V and J ends were trimmed by 2 bases and 7 bases, with 10 bases remaining between them. Specimen: thymus tissue. The chain links TRBV15 to TRBJ2-3; D is unresolved. This receptor was identified in a boy under two years old with a congenital heart defect but otherwise immunologically healthy. Here the CDR3 reads CATSRIEANTQYF. For the CDR3, the DNA is TGTGCCACCAGCAGAATTGAGGCAAATACGCAGTATTTT.